The 26 T cell receptor beta chains below all came from one sample that was sequenced in a study of T cell repertoires in cytomegalovirus infection. One entry per CDR3 protein results from TCRdb running MiXCR on the reads. Found here are around 230,000 distinct CDR3 sequences, approximately 7% of them singletons; the top ten hold about 6%. Sample: PBMCs. These TCRs come from a human donor in good health (CMV status not recorded). Some clones in this sample may be carry-over from other donors' samples.

This clonotype was picked up many times. The chain carries TRBV6-5 and TRBJ1-1; D unclear. V was pared by 5 bases and J by 0 bases, with 10 bases between. Germline V CDR1 and CDR2: MNHEY, SVGAGI. The CDR3 has 14 residues. The CDR3 nucleotides are TGTGCCAGCAGTAACCGGGGTCTGAACACTGAAGCTTTCTTT. It translates to CASSNRGLNTEAFF.

This clonotype has at least ten counts. The chain has TRBV6-2 or TRBV6-3 and TRBJ2-3; a weak D match, TRBD2 (5 bases). Germline values: CDR1 MNHEY, CDR2 SVGEGT. The V gene lost 1 base and the J gene lost 6 bases, with 17 bases spanning the gap. This CDR3 spans 16 amino acids. CDR3 coding DNA: TGTGCCAGCAGTTACTTGCTGGGCGGGCAGGATGATACGCAGTATTTT. This sequence encodes CASSYLLGGQDDTQYF.

This clonotype was seen at least ten times. V and J are TRBV7-9 and TRBJ1-2; no firm D call. V was cut by 7 bases and J by 4 bases, with 10 bases left in between. This CDR3 contains 12 residues. CDR1 is SEHNR, CDR2 FQNEAQ, per germline (reference sequence). CDR3 protein: CASTSEFYGYTF. The CDR3 bases are TGTGCCAGCACAAGCGAATTCTATGGCTACACCTTC.

This clonotype appeared many times. CDR3 coding DNA: TGCAGTGCTCCCTACCCGGGACAGGGTTATGGCTACACCTTC. This codes for CSAPYPGQGYGYTF. This sequence joins TRBV20-1 and TRBJ1-2, with 9 bases identical to TRBD1. The CDR3 extends over 14 amino acids. The V and J ends lost 5 bases and 5 bases, in that order; junction bases with no gene match: 9. CDR1 and CDR2 (germline): DFQATT, SNEGSKA (reference sequence).

This clonotype was observed many times. This chain joins TRBV20-1 and TRBJ2-3, with 8 bases fitting TRBD1. The length of the CDR3 is 15 residues. J gave up 3 bases and V 0 bases, and 5 bases lay outside the gene matches. Per germline, CDR1 DFQATT and CDR2 SNEGSKA (reference sequence). CDR3 in DNA: TGCAGTGCTAGAGACCGGACAGGGCCGACAGATACGCAGTATTTT. Translating gives CSARDRTGPTDTQYF.

This clonotype showed up many times. The rearrangement links TRBV19 to TRBJ1-1; D is possibly TRBD1 (6 bases). The CDR3 sequence is 15 residues long. Germline V gene lookup returns CDR1 LNHDA and CDR2 SQIVND (reference sequence). Deletions cut 0 bases from V and 5 bases from J, with 13 bases between. CDR3 sequence reads: CASSIDRQGRTEAFF. The CDR3 region has the DNA TGTGCCAGTAGTATAGATCGCCAGGGGAGGACTGAAGCTTTCTTT.

This clonotype was counted many times. This chain joins TRBV13 and TRBJ1-6; D not certain. V was pared by 4 bases and J by 9 bases, with 13 bases between. The germline gives CDR1 PRHDT, CDR2 FYEKMQ (reference sequence). The length of the CDR3 is 14 residues. The CDR3 loop is CASSSRAGSSPLHF. CDR3 bases: TGTGCCAGCAGCTCCCGGGCGGGCTCTTCACCCCTCCACTTT.

The chain uses TRBV7-9 and TRBJ2-1, with TRBD2 identical over 15 bases. CDR3 size: 17 residues. J was trimmed by 4 bases and V by 5 bases; bases with no gene match: 6. Germline V gene lookup returns CDR1 SEHNR and CDR2 FQNEAQ (reference sequence). The DNA for the CDR3 is TGTGCCAGCAGCCCTGCGGGACTAGCGGGGGGTTACAATGAGCAGTTCTTC. Residues: CASSPAGLAGGYNEQFF.

The sample holds many counts of this clonotype. The gene calls are TRBV30 and TRBJ2-7, with a tentative D call TRBD1 (5 bases). V lost 0 bases and J lost 2, with 8 bases in between. Germline-derived CDR1 and CDR2 are GTSNPN and SVGIG (reference sequence). The CDR3 runs to 13 residues. The CDR3, as DNA: TGTGCCTGGAGTGTGGGGCCCGCCTACGAGCAGTACTTC. This translates into CAWSVGPAYEQYF.

This clonotype was counted ten times or more. V and J are TRBV6-6 and TRBJ2-3; TRBD2 matches at 8 bases. CDR1 and CDR2 from the germline V gene are MNHNY and SVGAGI (reference sequence). The CDR3 sequence is 15 residues long. J gave up 2 bases and V 7 bases, and 8 bases lay outside the gene matches. CDR3 loop: CASTSRGGDTDTQYF. The CDR3 coding sequence is TGTGCCAGCACTTCCCGGGGGGGAGACACAGATACGCAGTATTTT.

This clonotype has at least ten counts. The chain is built from TRBV19 and TRBJ1-3; D is possibly TRBD1 (5 bases). The CDR3 covers 14 residues. Trimming took off 3 bases at V and 1 base at J, with 7 bases between the two ends. Germline values: CDR1 LNHDA, CDR2 SQIVND (reference sequence). This chain's CDR3 is CASSMTASGNTIYF. The DNA of the CDR3 is TGTGCCAGTAGTATGACAGCTTCTGGAAACACCATATATTTT.

Worth noting for this clonotype: This may arise from a read error, as a much more abundant clone is one base away. The chain recombines TRBV4-1 with TRBJ1-1, with no clear D. This CDR3 spans 15 amino acids. Trimming pared 0 bases from V and 1 base from J, leaving 9 bases between. Germline loops: CDR1 MGHRA, CDR2 YSYEKL. CDR3: CASSQEWAQNTEAFF. For the CDR3, the DNA is TGCGCCAGCAGCCAAGAGTGGGCTCAGAACACTGAAGCTTTCTTT.

This clonotype appeared many times. V is TRBV29-1 and J is TRBJ2-5; maybe TRBD2 (6 bases). Looked up from germline, CDR1 is SQVTM and CDR2 is ANQGSEA. V lost 6 bases to trimming and J lost 3 bases, with 11 bases between them. The CDR3 totals 12 residues. CDR3 coding DNA: TGCAGCGTCCATGGGACTGAAGAGACCCAGTACTTC. This sequence encodes CSVHGTEETQYF.

This clonotype was recorded at least ten times. The CDR3 protein is CASGFQSGDTEAFF. The DNA for the CDR3 is TGTGCTAGTGGTTTCCAGTCGGGCGACACTGAAGCTTTCTTT. The rearrangement links TRBV12-5 to TRBJ1-1; D gene uncertain. This CDR3 region has 14 residues. Germline assignment: CDR1 LGHNT and CDR2 FRNRAP. Between the trimmed V and J ends, which lost 3 bases and 3 bases, there was a span of 11 bases.

This clonotype was detected many times. This rearrangement joins TRBV6-2 or TRBV6-3 to TRBJ2-1; a weak D match, TRBD1 (5 bases). Deletions cut 8 bases from V and 6 bases from J, with 17 bases between. The CDR3 totals 14 residues. Germline V gives CDR1 MNHEY, CDR2 SVGEGT. The DNA for the CDR3 is TGTGCCAGCTCCGCAGTTGCAGGGATCAATGAGCAGTTCTTC. As protein: CASSAVAGINEQFF.

This clonotype showed up just a few times. The chain combines TRBV20-1 with TRBJ2-1, with no clear D. Deletions cut 0 bases from V and 7 bases from J, with 13 bases between. The CDR3 runs 14 residues. Germline V lookup: CDR1 DFQATT, CDR2 SNEGSKA (reference sequence). CDR3 DNA sequence: TGCAGTGCTAGAGATCAAGTAGCTGGTAATGAGCAGTTCTTC. Protein: CSARDQVAGNEQFF.

There are a few counts of this clonotype. The chain carries TRBV15 and TRBJ2-7; D tentatively fits TRBD1 or TRBD2 (6 bases each). The CDR3 loop spans 14 amino acids. Deletions cut 1 base from V and 2 bases from J, with 9 bases between. Germline V gene sequence: CDR1 LNHNV, CDR2 YYDKDF (reference sequence). The CDR3 region has the DNA TGTGCCACCAGCAGAGGGGGGGCTACCTACGAGCAGTACTTC. It is translated as CATSRGGATYEQYF.

This clonotype was counted ten times or more. The chain carries TRBV6-2 or TRBV6-3 and TRBJ2-1; D uncertain. The CDR3 totals 15 residues. V was trimmed by 9 bases and J by 0 bases, leaving 15 bases between them. Per the germline V gene, CDR1 is MNHEY and CDR2 is SVGEGT. As DNA, the CDR3 is TGTGCCAGTCAAATGACCCCCTCCTCCTACAATGAGCAGTTCTTC. Translation gives CASQMTPSSYNEQFF.

This clonotype came up many times. The chain employs TRBV10-1 and TRBJ1-1; D is perhaps TRBD1 (5 bases). V gave up 4 bases and J gave up 0 bases, with 6 bases separating them. Germline V gene data show CDR1 as WNHNN and CDR2 as SYGVQD (reference sequence). The CDR3 length is 13 residues. DNA for the CDR3: TGCGCCAGCAGTGCAGGGATGAACACTGAAGCTTTCTTT. This encodes CASSAGMNTEAFF.

In this sample, this clonotype turned up many times. J is TRBJ1-2 and V is TRBV7-6, with 12 bases identical to TRBD1. The CDR3 totals 17 residues. In germline, CDR1 is SGHVS, CDR2 FNYEAQ. V dropped 5 bases and J dropped 1; count of bases not matched to a gene: 8. CDR3 DNA sequence: TGTGCCAGCAGCCCAGCGGGACAGGGGGCGAATAACTATGGCTACACCTTC. Translation: CASSPAGQGANNYGYTF.

CDR3 region: CASSVDVVGSLYGYTF. CDR3 DNA: TGTGCCAGCAGTGTGGATGTAGTAGGGAGTCTCTATGGCTACACCTTC. The V call is TRBV2, the J call TRBJ1-2; D is uncertain. Germline V gene sequence: CDR1 SNHLY, CDR2 FYNNEI. Trimming removed 4 bases at V and 4 bases at J, with 19 bases between. CDR3 length equals 16 residues.

This clonotype was counted many times. The chain recombines TRBV6-2 or TRBV6-3 with TRBJ2-3, with TRBD1 identical over 7 bases. The CDR3 sequence is 15 residues long. The V and J ends lost 0 bases and 1 base, in that order; junction bases with no gene match: 1. The germline CDR1 and CDR2 sequences are MNHEY and SVGEGT. The chain's CDR3 is CASSYSGQGTDTQYF. The DNA of the CDR3 is TGTGCCAGCAGTTACTCCGGACAGGGCACAGATACGCAGTATTTT.

V is TRBV7-3 and J is TRBJ2-5; either TRBD1 or TRBD2 may fit D (7 bases each). V was cut by 4 bases and J by 5 bases, with 14 bases left in between. There are 14 residues in the CDR3. The V gene's germline CDR1 is SGHTA and CDR2 FQGTGA. The CDR3 bases are TGTGCCAGCAGCTCACAGCAGGGGGGGGAGACCCAGTACTTC. As protein: CASSSQQGGETQYF.

This clonotype has ten or more counts. The V and J genes are TRBV7-2 and TRBJ2-2; 9 bases are shared with TRBD1. Germline CDR1 SGHTA, CDR2 FQGNSA. V was clipped by 1 base and J by 6 bases; unmatched bases: 3. This CDR3 has 15 residues. CDR3 nucleotides: TGTGCCAGCAGCTTAGAACGGACAGGGGCCGGGGAGCTGTTTTTT. Translating gives CASSLERTGAGELFF.

This clonotype was detected ten times or more. CDR3 in amino acids: CASSYSSQGQPQHF. The CDR3, as DNA: TGTGCCAGCAGTTACTCAAGTCAGGGCCAGCCCCAGCATTTT. The chain couples TRBV6-5 to TRBJ1-5; weak D call: TRBD1 (5 bases). The CDR3 totals 14 residues. The germline V gene encodes CDR1 MNHEY and CDR2 SVGAGI. V was shortened by 0 bases and J by 7 bases, with 10 bases between the two germline ends.

The chain has TRBV2 and TRBJ1-1; the match to TRBD1 covers 8 bases. The J segment lost 3 bases and the V segment lost 6 bases, leaving 6 bases of the junction unmatched. Germline V gene lookup returns CDR1 SNHLY and CDR2 FYNNEI. The CDR3 covers 14 residues. CDR3 in amino acids: CASSDSQGDTEAFF. The CDR3 DNA is TGTGCCAGCAGCGACTCACAGGGGGACACTGAAGCTTTCTTT.